The 5 T cell receptor beta chains presented below share a single source sample, sequenced in a study of blood T cell repertoires in COVID-19. The table came from immunoSEQ multiplex PCR; TCRdb's copy has only in-frame clones and leaves some out. The repertoire has 150,000 or so clones, roughly 80% of them found once; the top ten carry around 3.7%. The sample consisted of PBMCs or T cells enriched from blood (not recorded which). The receptors come from a woman aged 60-75 years who had recovered from COVID-19.

The chain uses TRBV9 and TRBJ2-7; 10 bases are a match to TRBD1. J lost 2 bases, V lost 3 bases, and 5 bases had no gene match. CDR3 length equals 15 residues. Germline lookup yields CDR1 SGDLS and CDR2 YYNGEE. In DNA, the CDR3 is TGTGCCAGCAGCGGCAGCGGGACAGGGGCCTACGAGCAGTACTTC. This codes for CASSGSGTGAYEQYF. Full variable domain (remainder filled in from reference TRBV9 and TRBJ2-7): DSGVTQTPKHLITATGQRVTLRCSPRSGDLSVYWYQQSLDQGLQFLIQYYNGEERAKGNILERFSAQQFPDLHSELNLSSLELGDSALYFCASSGSGTGAYEQYFGPGTRLTVT.

The chain combines TRBV19 with TRBJ2-1; 10 bases agree with TRBD1. This CDR3 region has 14 residues. Germline CDR1 LNHDA, CDR2 SQIVND (reference sequence). After removal of 4 bases from V and 4 bases from J, the junction contained 1 base not matched to a gene. The CDR3 bases are TGTGCCAGTAGTAAGGGACAGGGGTACAATGAGCAGTTCTTC. Encoded protein: CASSKGQGYNEQFF.

In this sample, this clone turned up once. The V gene is TRBV10-3, the J gene TRBJ2-7; the D gene is possibly TRBD2 (6 bases). V was cut by 11 bases and J by 4 bases, with 18 bases left in between. The length of the CDR3 is 13 residues. CDR1 and CDR2 (germline): ENHRY, SYGVKD. This chain's CDR3 is CAASGTPSYEQYF. The CDR3 DNA follows: TGTGCCGCCTCCGGGACTCCATCTTACGAGCAGTACTTC.

This rearrangement joins TRBV2 to TRBJ1-6; D unresolved. This CDR3 region has 14 residues. Trimming pared 8 bases from V and 9 bases from J, leaving 17 bases between. Germline-derived CDR1 and CDR2 are SNHLY and FYNNEI. CDR3 in amino acids: CASQVGVAGSPLHF. CDR3 DNA sequence: TGTGCCAGCCAGGTCGGGGTGGCGGGTTCACCCCTCCACTTT.

The count of this clone is one. The gene calls are TRBV4-2 and TRBJ2-5; D gene unclear. The CDR3 is 16 amino acids. Germline-derived CDR1 and CDR2 are LGHNA and YNFKEQ. Trimming removed 0 bases from V and 2 bases from J, with 13 bases in between. This CDR3 reads CASSQDPPGQQETQYF. CDR3 nucleotides: TGTGCCAGCAGCCAAGATCCACCGGGTCAACAAGAGACCCAGTACTTC.